The 30 T cell receptor beta chains below were found in one sample sequenced in a study of blood T cell repertoires in COVID-19. Method: immunoSEQ multiplex PCR; TCRdb's copy keeps in-frame clones and lacks some. The data contain some 240,000 clones, more than 65% of them singletons. Sequencing input: peripheral blood. Receptor source: a woman between 40 and 55 years old who had recovered from COVID-19.

This sequence joins TRBV15 and TRBJ2-3, with 8 bases fitting TRBD2. CDR1 and CDR2 (germline): LNHNV, YYDKDF (reference sequence). V was pared by 5 bases and J by 6 bases, with 10 bases of the junction left unmatched. The CDR3 runs 15 residues. The CDR3 DNA follows: TGTGCCACCAGCTATAGCGGGGTAAACTCGGATACGCAGTATTTT. This translates into CATSYSGVNSDTQYF.

This clone came up a few times. The V gene is TRBV18, the J gene TRBJ1-2; TRBD1 matches 10 bases. Germline CDR1 is KGHSH and CDR2 is LQKENI. V lost 6 bases to trimming and J lost 8 bases; unmatched junction nucleotides: 6. This CDR3 is built from 13 residues. This CDR3 is CASSGQGLLGYTF. The CDR3, as DNA: TGTGCCAGCTCGGGACAGGGGTTATTGGGCTACACCTTC.

V gene TRBV29-1 combines with J gene TRBJ2-5; 8 bases map to TRBD2. The CDR3 is 14 residues long. V gave up 2 bases and J gave up 5 bases; unmatched junction bases: 7. Germline V gene sequence: CDR1 SQVTM, CDR2 ANQGSEA. CDR3 sequence (DNA): TGCAGCGTTGAACGCGCGGGGGGCTTGGAGACCCAGTACTTC. This gives the protein CSVERAGGLETQYF. Looking up the rest from reference TRBV29-1 and TRBJ2-5 gives the full variable domain: SAVISQKPSRDICQRGTSLTIQCQVDSQVTMMFWYRQQPGQSLTLIATANQGSEATYESGFVIDKFPISRPNLTFSTLTVSNMSPEDSSIYLCSVERAGGLETQYFGPGTRLLVL.

The chain joins TRBV30 to TRBJ2-1; 7 nucleotides agree with TRBD2. With V trimmed by 2 bases and J by 5 bases, 12 bases remained unmatched. Germline V gives CDR1 GTSNPN, CDR2 SVGIG (reference sequence). This CDR3 is 16 amino acids long. DNA of the CDR3: TGTGCCTGGAGTAGTTTTGCCAGCGGGGCCCACAATGAGCAGTTCTTC. It encodes CAWSSFASGAHNEQFF.

This rearrangement joins TRBV6-5 to TRBJ2-3; 10 positions match TRBD1. The V gene's germline CDR1 is MNHEY and CDR2 SVGAGI. With 1 base clipped from V and 5 bases from J, the junction kept 6 bases outside the gene matches. The CDR3 is 16 residues long. The chain's CDR3 is CASSYFGTGVGDTQYF. For the CDR3, the DNA is TGTGCCAGCAGTTACTTCGGGACAGGGGTGGGAGATACGCAGTATTTT.

The chain recombines TRBV7-2 with TRBJ2-2; tentative D call: TRBD1 (6 bases). CDR3 length: 13 amino acids. Per germline, CDR1 SGHTA and CDR2 FQGNSA. Trimming stripped 8 bases from V and 6 bases from J, with 13 bases between. The CDR3 DNA is TGTGCCAGCGCCCGACAGGATCCCGGGGAGCTGTTTTTT. It is translated as CASARQDPGELFF.

This rearrangement joins TRBV6-6 to TRBJ1-1, with D hard to call. V was trimmed by 2 bases and J by 5 bases, leaving 15 bases between them. The CDR3 contains 15 residues. Germline V gene data show CDR1 as MNHNY and CDR2 as SVGAGI (reference sequence). The CDR3: CASSYEGGGKTEAFF. In DNA form, the CDR3 reads TGTGCCAGCAGTTACGAGGGAGGTGGTAAAACTGAAGCTTTCTTT.

This rearrangement joins TRBV12-5 to TRBJ1-1; D uncertain. Germline values: CDR1 LGHNT, CDR2 FRNRAP. The CDR3 contains 12 residues. Deletions cut 6 bases from V and 3 bases from J, with 8 bases between. For the CDR3, the DNA is TGTGCTAGTGGCCAGTCCCACACTGAAGCTTTCTTT. Protein: CASGQSHTEAFF.

The chain joins TRBV6-5 to TRBJ2-3, with 9 bases lining up with TRBD1. The CDR3 covers 13 residues. The germline V gene encodes CDR1 MNHEY and CDR2 SVGAGI. The V segment lost 8 bases and the J segment 3 bases; nucleotides outside the gene matches: 3. CDR3 amino acids: CASRGQGTDTQYF. The CDR3, as DNA: TGTGCCAGCCGGGGACAGGGTACAGATACGCAGTATTTT.

This clone was seen only a few times. The chain employs TRBV18 and TRBJ1-5; possibly TRBD1 for D (5 bases). V gave up 5 bases and J gave up 0 bases, with 11 bases separating them. The CDR3 extends over 15 amino acids. Germline V CDR1 and CDR2: KGHSH, LQKENI. The CDR3 protein is CASSWQDSSNQPQHF. Here the CDR3 DNA reads TGTGCCAGCTCATGGCAAGACAGTAGCAATCAGCCCCAGCATTTT.

This chain joins TRBV4-1 and TRBJ2-1, with 8 bases that match TRBD1. Per the germline V gene, CDR1 is MGHRA and CDR2 is YSYEKL. CDR3 size: 16 residues. V lost 0 bases and J lost 4; bases outside the gene matches: 5. As DNA, the CDR3 is TGCGCCAGCAGCCAAGATCTCCGGACAGGGTACAATGAGCAGTTCTTC. Its protein is CASSQDLRTGYNEQFF.

The CDR3 DNA reads as TGTGCCAGCTCCCACACGAGAGACAGGGTTGGCACCGGGGAGCTGTTTTTT. This codes for CASSHTRDRVGTGELFF. The chain has TRBV18 and TRBJ2-2; 7 bases line up with TRBD1. CDR3 length equals 17 residues. The germline V gene has CDR1 KGHSH and CDR2 LQKENI. Germline trimming cut 6 bases from V and 4 bases from J; bases unmatched to any gene: 14.

This clone has just one count. The chain uses TRBV6-6 and TRBJ1-1, with a tentative D call TRBD1 (5 bases). The CDR3 length is 14 residues. Germline lookup yields CDR1 MNHNY and CDR2 SVGAGI (reference sequence). V lost 7 bases to trimming and J lost 1 base, with 13 bases between them. The CDR3 loop is CASIVDGANTEAFF. The CDR3 DNA reads as TGTGCCAGCATCGTCGATGGGGCGAACACTGAAGCTTTCTTT.

The gene calls are TRBV2 and TRBJ1-2; no definite D call. This CDR3 has 15 residues. Trimming cost V 1 base and J 8 bases, with 17 bases left between them. Germline V gives CDR1 SNHLY, CDR2 FYNNEI. The CDR3 loop is CASSEEYTAFGGYTF. CDR3 DNA: TGTGCCAGCAGTGAAGAATATACAGCTTTCGGCGGCTACACCTTC.

The chain carries TRBV9 and TRBJ1-6, with TRBD1 as a possible D gene (5 bases). V lost 3 bases and J 6 bases, leaving 13 bases between the germline ends. The CDR3 runs to 15 residues. Germline CDR1 is SGDLS and CDR2 is YYNGEE. The CDR3 DNA follows: TGTGCCAGCAGCGCCCCAGGCCAGGGTAATTCACCCCTCCACTTT. Encoded protein: CASSAPGQGNSPLHF.

This chain uses TRBV30 with TRBJ2-5; D perhaps matches TRBD2 (5 bases). The CDR3 is 14 residues long. Germline CDR1 and CDR2: GTSNPN and SVGIG (reference sequence). V gave up 1 base and J gave up 4 bases, with 13 bases separating them. The CDR3 DNA follows: TGTGCCTGGAGTGGAGGGAATGTCGGAGAGACCCAGTACTTC. It codes for CAWSGGNVGETQYF.

The chain has TRBV10-3 and TRBJ2-2, with 11 bases aligning to TRBD2. Per germline, CDR1 ENHRY and CDR2 SYGVKD. The CDR3 totals 14 residues. V trimming: 6 bases; J trimming: 4 bases; junction bases outside the gene matches: 1. Here the CDR3 reads CAISTSGGTGELFF. CDR3 in DNA: TGTGCCATCAGCACTAGCGGGGGCACCGGGGAGCTGTTTTTT.

In nucleotides, the CDR3 is TGTGCCAGCAGTGATCCGGGACACGTAAAAATTATTCAGTACTTC. This translates into CASSDPGHVKIIQYF. V and J are TRBV6-2 or TRBV6-3 and TRBJ2-4; a possible D gene is TRBD1 (6 bases). This CDR3 has 15 residues. V was clipped by 5 bases and J by 10 bases, with 21 bases between them. Per germline, CDR1 MNHEY and CDR2 SVGEGT.

The chain couples TRBV7-6 to TRBJ1-2; D remains unclear. Germline lookup yields CDR1 SGHVS and CDR2 FNYEAQ. The CDR3 has 15 residues. V gave up 1 base and J gave up 1 base, with 10 bases separating them. This CDR3 reads CASSLGPEGNYGYTF. The CDR3 nucleotides read TGTGCCAGCAGCTTAGGACCGGAGGGTAACTATGGCTACACCTTC.

V gene TRBV19 combines with J gene TRBJ2-7; 8 nucleotides align to TRBD1. The CDR3 has 13 residues. The germline gives CDR1 LNHDA, CDR2 SQIVND (reference sequence). Unmatched junction bases numbered 3, after V lost 3 bases and J lost 5 bases. CDR3 sequence (DNA): TGTGCCAGTAGTATTGGACAGGGAGACGAGCAGTACTTC. Translation gives CASSIGQGDEQYF.

The chain combines TRBV7-2 with TRBJ1-1; D unresolved. Per germline, CDR1 SGHTA and CDR2 FQGNSA. V gave up 4 bases and J gave up 5 bases, with 11 bases separating them. The length of the CDR3 is 13 residues. This CDR3 reads CASSWVSGTEAFF. CDR3 DNA: TGTGCCAGCAGCTGGGTATCGGGGACTGAAGCTTTCTTT.

The rearrangement joins TRBV19 to TRBJ1-2; a possible D gene is TRBD1 (5 bases). The V gene lost 6 bases and the J gene lost 1 base, with 9 bases spanning the gap. The CDR3 is 13 residues long. Germline assignment: CDR1 LNHDA and CDR2 SQIVND (reference sequence). CDR3 amino acids: CASRDDSNYGYTF. The CDR3 DNA reads as TGTGCCAGTAGAGATGACAGTAACTATGGCTACACCTTC.

The rearrangement links TRBV3-1 (or the pseudogene TRBV3-2) to TRBJ2-2, with TRBD1 as a possible D gene (6 bases). V lost 1 base, J lost 1 base, and 10 bases lay in between. The germline gives CDR1 LGHDT, CDR2 YNNKEL (reference sequence). The CDR3 spans 16 residues. The CDR3, as DNA: TGTGCCAGCAGCCAAGTGGTACAGGGGAACACCGGGGAGCTGTTTTTT. It is translated as CASSQVVQGNTGELFF.

This chain uses TRBV9 with TRBJ2-1; 7 positions agree with TRBD1. In germline, CDR1 is SGDLS, CDR2 YYNGEE. The CDR3 consists of 17 residues. V dropped 3 bases and J dropped 0; count of bases not matched to a gene: 9. The CDR3 DNA is TGTGCCAGCAGCGCCCGACAGGGAACCAACTCCTACAATGAGCAGTTCTTC. Protein: CASSARQGTNSYNEQFF.

The rearrangement links TRBV19 to TRBJ1-3; no reliable D call. This CDR3 is built from 16 residues. V was clipped by 1 base and J by 0 bases, with 10 bases between them. The germline gives CDR1 LNHDA, CDR2 SQIVND (reference sequence). Written as DNA, the CDR3 is TGTGCCAGTAGTATAGGTGGCGGCGCCTCTGGAAACACCATATATTTT. It encodes CASSIGGGASGNTIYF.

The V gene is TRBV28, the J gene TRBJ2-1, with 9 bases identical to TRBD1. CDR1 and CDR2 from the germline V gene are MDHEN and SYDVKM. The CDR3 has 18 amino acids. V trimming: 5 bases; J trimming: 5 bases; junction bases outside the gene matches: 16. CDR3 sequence reads: CASSNVLYGTGPNNEQFF. CDR3 in DNA: TGTGCCAGCAGTAATGTCTTATACGGGACAGGGCCTAACAATGAGCAGTTCTTC.

The chain links TRBV6-6 to TRBJ1-5; maybe TRBD1 (5 bases). V was shortened by 5 bases and J by 7 bases, with 12 bases between the two germline ends. The length of the CDR3 is 13 residues. Germline V gene sequence: CDR1 MNHNY, CDR2 SVGAGI (reference sequence). For the CDR3, the DNA is TGTGCCAGCAGTAGGGGTGATGGACAGCCCCAGCATTTT. Its translation is CASSRGDGQPQHF.

The V gene is TRBV28, the J gene TRBJ2-1; 10 nucleotides align to TRBD1. The CDR3 extends over 19 amino acids. J gave up 6 bases and V 3 bases, and 17 bases lay outside the gene matches. Germline values: CDR1 MDHEN, CDR2 SYDVKM. CDR3 protein: CASSFVFRLGTGVGNEQFF. CDR3 bases: TGTGCCAGCAGTTTTGTCTTTCGGCTAGGGACAGGGGTTGGCAATGAGCAGTTCTTC.

V usage is TRBV18 and J usage is TRBJ2-7, with TRBD2 as a possible D gene (7 bases). CDR1 and CDR2 from the germline V gene are KGHSH and LQKENI. The CDR3 contains 17 residues. Trimming pared 3 bases from V and 2 bases from J, leaving 20 bases between. DNA for the CDR3: TGTGCCAGCTCACCGTCTCTTTGGGGGGGCACCACCTACGAGCAGTACTTC. Protein: CASSPSLWGGTTYEQYF.

CDR3 sequence reads: CASSRITGGNSPLHF. The CDR3 DNA reads as TGTGCCAGCAGCCGCATTACAGGGGGTAATTCACCCCTCCACTTT. The V call is TRBV14, the J call TRBJ1-6; 8 bases align to TRBD1. The length of the CDR3 is 15 residues. Per the germline V gene, CDR1 is SGHDN and CDR2 is FVKESK. The V gene end was trimmed by 4 bases and the J gene end by 6 bases; junction bases not matched to a gene: 5. The complete variable domain, with remaining parts taken from reference TRBV14 and TRBJ1-6, reads EAGVTQFPSHSVIEKGQTVTLRCDPISGHDNLYWYRRVMGKEIKFLLHFVKESKQDESGMPNNRFLAERTGGTYSTLKVQPAELEDSGVYFCASSRITGGNSPLHFGNGTRLTVT.